The 26 T cell receptor beta chains presented below share a single source sample, sequenced in a study of low-dose radiotherapy and immunotherapy resistance in tumors. TRAV- and TRBV-specific primers primed first-strand cDNA, covering alpha and beta chains. For amplifying TCRs, the PCR ran for about 22 cycles with Phusion, which was used together with a constant-region primer and the adapter on the V primers. From the reads, TCRdb called clonotypes with MiXCR, one entry per CDR3 protein. Here the sample spans roughly 100,000 distinct CDR3 sequences, 20% being singletons. As for time point: after trial treatment. Documented treatment: LDRT plus nivolumab, ipilimumab, low-dose cyclophosphamide and aspirin (RACIN trial). The sequencing here drew on PBMCs, taken after low-dose radiotherapy plus immunotherapy. The receptors were sampled from a male donor with prostate cancer.

Regarding this clonotype: A far larger clone differs by one base, so this is likely a read error. The chain joins TRBV6-6 to TRBJ1-5; D might be TRBD1 (5 bases). The germline CDR1 and CDR2 sequences are MNHNY and SVGAGI (reference sequence). The CDR3 spans 13 residues. This CDR3 reads CASSPGGNQSQHF. In DNA, the CDR3 is TGTGCCAGCAGCCCCGGGGGGAATCAGTCCCAGCATTTT.

There are a few counts of this clonotype. The genes are TRBV15 and TRBJ2-7; tentatively, D is TRBD1 (6 bases). The V end lost 3 bases, the J end lost 7 bases, and 16 bases lay between the germline ends. CDR1 is LNHNV and CDR2 is YYDKDF in the germline V gene (reference sequence). The CDR3 has 14 residues. For the CDR3, the DNA is TGTGCCACCAGCAGGGAGGCAGGGGTGAGGGAGCAGTACTTC. Translated: CATSREAGVREQYF.

The genes are TRBV6-2 or TRBV6-3 and TRBJ2-1; 11 bases are shared with TRBD2. The CDR3 is 15 amino acids. Looked up from germline, CDR1 is MNHEY and CDR2 is SVGEGT. The ends lost 5 bases at V and 5 bases at J; junction bases unmatched: 5. The CDR3 is CASSEQLAGDNEQFF. The DNA for the CDR3 is TGTGCCAGCAGTGAACAACTAGCGGGGGACAATGAGCAGTTCTTC.

This clonotype was detected ten times or more. The chain has TRBV7-9 and TRBJ1-5; D not certain. Looked up from germline, CDR1 is SEHNR and CDR2 is FQNEAQ (reference sequence). The CDR3 spans 14 residues. V gave up 4 bases and J gave up 7 bases, with 14 bases separating them. DNA for the CDR3: TGTGCCAGCAGCTCGGACCCGCCGGGACAGCCCCAGCATTTT. Translated, it gives CASSSDPPGQPQHF.

This clonotype was seen repeatedly, ten times or more. The V and J genes are TRBV14 and TRBJ1-4; tentatively, D is TRBD1 (6 bases). Trimming stripped 3 bases from V and 2 bases from J, with 19 bases between. Per germline, CDR1 SGHDN and CDR2 FVKESK. The CDR3 runs 18 residues. In nucleotides, the CDR3 is TGTGCCAGCAGCCAGAGGACTGGGACATGGGCGACTAATGAAAAACTGTTTTTT. Translated, it gives CASSQRTGTWATNEKLFF.

This clonotype was picked up many times. The chain recombines TRBV7-9 with TRBJ1-2, with D unresolved. V lost 4 bases, J lost 8 bases, and 11 bases lay in between. This CDR3 comprises 12 residues. Germline assignment: CDR1 SEHNR and CDR2 FQNEAQ (reference sequence). The CDR3 sequence: CASSYPGAGYTF. The CDR3 coding sequence is TGTGCCAGCAGCTACCCAGGCGCCGGCTACACCTTC. Together with reference TRBV7-9 and TRBJ1-2, the CDR3 gives the full variable domain: DTGVSQNPRHKITKRGQNVTFRCDPISEHNRLYWYRQTLGQGPEFLTYFQNEAQLEKSRLLSDRFSAERPKGSFSTLEIQRTEQGDSAMYLCASSYPGAGYTFGSGTRLTVV.

This clonotype was seen repeatedly, ten times or more. The chain combines TRBV5-4 with TRBJ2-2; D is perhaps TRBD1 (5 bases). This CDR3 comprises 15 residues. Per the germline V gene, CDR1 is SGHNT and CDR2 is YYREEE (reference sequence). Trimming shortened V by 0 bases and J by 4 bases, and 10 bases separated the two germline ends. The DNA for the CDR3 is TGTGCCAGCAGCTTGGCTGGACACCGCACCGGGGAGCTGTTTTTT. Translated: CASSLAGHRTGELFF.

This clonotype was picked up many times. V and J are TRBV5-1 and TRBJ2-1; TRBD2 agrees at 7 bases. Unmatched junction bases numbered 5, after V lost 0 bases and J lost 2 bases. Looked up from germline, CDR1 is SGHRS and CDR2 is YFSETQ. The CDR3 runs to 16 residues. CDR3 in DNA: TGCGCCAGCAGCTTGGAGCCAGCGGGGACCTACAATGAGCAGTTCTTC. Translation gives CASSLEPAGTYNEQFF.

This clonotype was seen repeatedly, ten times or more. V usage is TRBV5-1 and J usage is TRBJ2-2; D call uncertain. This CDR3 region has 12 residues. The germline V gene encodes CDR1 SGHRS and CDR2 YFSETQ. Trimming pared 3 bases from V and 8 bases from J, leaving 8 bases between. CDR3 region: CASSYRRGELFF. The DNA of the CDR3 is TGCGCCAGCAGCTACAGACGGGGGGAGCTGTTTTTT.

This clonotype appeared many times. The chain employs TRBV14 and TRBJ2-5; D is ambiguous. The CDR3 length is 15 residues. The germline V gene encodes CDR1 SGHDN and CDR2 FVKESK. The V and J ends lost 1 base and 7 bases respectively, with 16 bases between them. CDR3 residues: CASSQATWSGGTQYF. DNA for the CDR3: TGTGCCAGCAGCCAAGCAACTTGGAGTGGTGGGACCCAGTACTTC. Complete variable domain (other parts from reference TRBV14 and TRBJ2-5): EAGVTQFPSHSVIEKGQTVTLRCDPISGHDNLYWYRRVMGKEIKFLLHFVKESKQDESGMPNNRFLAERTGGTYSTLKVQPAELEDSGVYFCASSQATWSGGTQYFGPGTRLLVL.

This rearrangement joins TRBV30 to TRBJ2-4, with D perhaps being TRBD1 or TRBD2 (5 bases each). Trimming removed 4 bases at V and 3 bases at J, with 16 bases between. Germline CDR1 reads GTSNPN; CDR2 reads SVGIG (reference sequence). This CDR3 has 15 amino acids. The CDR3 DNA follows: TGTGCCTGGATTGTTTTGGGGGTAGTCAAAAACATTCAGTACTTC. It codes for CAWIVLGVVKNIQYF.

This clonotype was observed at least ten times. The chain employs TRBV27 and TRBJ2-1; 8 positions match TRBD2. CDR1 and CDR2 (germline): MNHEY, SMNVEV (reference sequence). Trimming took 7 bases from V and 5 from J; bases not matched to a gene: 10. CDR3 length equals 15 residues. The CDR3 reads CASTQPGGPNNEQFF. CDR3 nucleotide sequence: TGTGCCAGCACCCAGCCGGGGGGGCCGAACAATGAGCAGTTCTTC.

The chain joins TRBV19 to TRBJ2-2, with 10 bases that match TRBD2. Looked up from germline, CDR1 is LNHDA and CDR2 is SQIVND (reference sequence). Trimming cost V 5 bases and J 6 bases; bases outside gene matches: 6. CDR3 length: 15 residues. In DNA, the CDR3 is TGTGCCAGTAGTGTTAGCGGGAGGCCGTCCGGGGAGCTGTTTTTT. This codes for CASSVSGRPSGELFF.

The chain carries TRBV5-1 and TRBJ2-3, with TRBD1 matching over 9 bases. CDR1 and CDR2 from the germline V gene are SGHRS and YFSETQ. The CDR3 sequence is 15 residues long. V trimming: 4 bases; J trimming: 2 bases; junction bases outside the gene matches: 5. The CDR3 coding sequence is TGCGCCAGCAGCCACAGGGGGCCACTCACAGATACGCAGTATTTT. Encoded protein: CASSHRGPLTDTQYF. The complete variable domain, with remaining parts taken from reference TRBV5-1 and TRBJ2-3, reads KAGVTQTPRYLIKTRGQQVTLSCSPISGHRSVSWYQQTPGQGLQFLFEYFSETQRNKGNFPGRFSGRQFSNSRSEMNVSTLELGDSALYLCASSHRGPLTDTQYFGPGTRLTVL.

This clonotype showed up many times. This chain connects TRBV19 to TRBJ1-5, with D tentatively TRBD1 (5 bases). Germline CDR1 and CDR2: LNHDA and SQIVND (reference sequence). The CDR3 has 15 amino acids. V lost 0 bases, J lost 5 bases, and 11 bases lay in between. The DNA of the CDR3 is TGTGCCAGTAGTATAGAGTCGGGGGTGCATCAGCCCCAGCATTTT. Encoded protein: CASSIESGVHQPQHF. The whole variable domain, filled in from reference TRBV19 and TRBJ1-5, reads DGGITQSPKYLFRKEGQNVTLSCEQNLNHDAMYWYRQDPGQGLRLIYYSQIVNDFQKGDIAEGYSVSREKKESFPLTVTSAQKNPTAFYLCASSIESGVHQPQHFGDGTRLSIL.

This clonotype was recorded many times. This sequence joins TRBV5-1 and TRBJ2-7; maybe TRBD2 (6 bases). CDR1 and CDR2 from the germline V gene are SGHRS and YFSETQ. The V gene lost 1 base and the J gene lost 3 bases, with 11 bases spanning the gap. This CDR3 has 14 amino acids. CDR3 protein: CASSLREAGYEQYF. CDR3 nucleotides: TGCGCCAGCAGCTTGAGAGAAGCGGGCTACGAGCAGTACTTC.

In its sample, this clonotype was seen many times. The gene calls are TRBV20-1 and TRBJ2-3; 12 bases align to TRBD2. Germline V lookup: CDR1 DFQATT, CDR2 SNEGSKA (reference sequence). The CDR3 loop spans 15 amino acids. The trim removed 6 bases at V and 2 bases at J, leaving 6 bases unmatched. The DNA for the CDR3 is TGCAGTGCACACCGGACTAGCGGGGTCACAGATACGCAGTATTTT. Amino acid sequence: CSAHRTSGVTDTQYF.

This clonotype was seen repeatedly, ten times or more. The V gene is TRBV9, the J gene TRBJ1-1; 10 bases agree with TRBD1. The CDR3 loop spans 16 amino acids. The V gene end was trimmed by 4 bases and the J gene end by 5 bases; junction bases not matched to a gene: 11. Germline CDR1 and CDR2: SGDLS and YYNGEE. The CDR3 bases are TGTGCCAGCAGCAAACGAGGGGACAGGGGAGGGACTGAAGCTTTCTTT. This encodes CASSKRGDRGGTEAFF.

Comments on this clonotype: This clone may be a read error of a much larger clone one base away. Written as DNA, the CDR3 is TGTGCCAGCAGCTCTCAAGTGGGCAGCGAGGGTTCCTACGAGCAGTACTTC. It translates to CASSSQVGSEGSYEQYF. This chain connects TRBV7-9 to TRBJ2-7; tentatively, D is TRBD2 (5 bases). The CDR3 has 17 residues. Deletions cut 4 bases from V and 1 base from J, with 20 bases between. CDR1 and CDR2 from the germline V gene are SEHNR and FQNEAQ (reference sequence).

The chain joins TRBV5-1 to TRBJ2-2; a weak D match, TRBD1 (5 bases). The germline V and J ends were trimmed by 1 base and 7 bases, with 8 bases remaining between them. The CDR3 has 13 residues. Per the germline V gene, CDR1 is SGHRS and CDR2 is YFSETQ. The CDR3: CASSLIGDGELFF. The DNA for the CDR3 is TGCGCCAGCAGCTTGATAGGGGACGGGGAGCTGTTTTTT.

This clonotype showed up many times. V is TRBV24-1 and J is TRBJ2-2, with D hard to call. V was trimmed by 5 bases and J by 5 bases, leaving 8 bases between them. Germline V gene lookup returns CDR1 KGHDR and CDR2 SFDVKD. CDR3 length equals 13 residues. For the CDR3, the DNA is TGTGCCACCAGTGGTATGGAGACCGGGGAGCTGTTTTTT. This translates into CATSGMETGELFF.

This clonotype was seen a handful of times. The chain has TRBV12-3 or TRBV12-4 and TRBJ1-5; no definite D call. Trimming stripped 3 bases from V and 0 bases from J, with 9 bases between. CDR3 length: 15 amino acids. The CDR3 is CASSFEARSNQPQHF. The CDR3 DNA follows: TGTGCCAGCAGTTTCGAGGCACGTAGCAATCAGCCCCAGCATTTT.

This clonotype was counted ten times or more. The V and J genes are TRBV14 and TRBJ1-3; no firm D call. The CDR3 contains 13 residues. Trimming took 0 bases from V and 4 from J, leaving 4 bases between them. In germline, CDR1 is SGHDN, CDR2 FVKESK. The CDR3 DNA reads as TGTGCCAGCAGCCAAGATCTCGGAAACACCATATATTTT. This sequence encodes CASSQDLGNTIYF.

The gene calls are TRBV2 and TRBJ1-6, with D unresolved. V lost 4 bases and J lost 8, with 12 bases in between. CDR1 and CDR2 (germline): SNHLY, FYNNEI. CDR3 length equals 14 residues. The chain's CDR3 is CASSVAPADSPLHF. As DNA, the CDR3 is TGTGCCAGCAGTGTCGCCCCGGCGGATTCACCCCTCCACTTT.

This clonotype was recorded only once. J is TRBJ1-5 and V is TRBV20-1, with D maybe TRBD1 (6 bases). The CDR3 has 14 amino acids. CDR1 DFQATT and CDR2 SNEGSKA come from the germline V gene (reference sequence). V shed 4 bases and J shed 4 bases, with 14 bases lying between them. This CDR3 is CSATPWGPNQPQHF. The DNA for the CDR3 is TGCAGTGCTACCCCCTGGGGGCCGAATCAGCCCCAGCATTTT.

This clonotype was recorded at least ten times. The chain uses TRBV27 and TRBJ1-5; D gene unclear. V was pared by 1 base and J by 6 bases, with 10 bases between. This CDR3 is built from 14 residues. CDR1 MNHEY and CDR2 SMNVEV come from the germline V gene (reference sequence). Here the CDR3 reads CASSLYGNAQPQHF. CDR3 coding DNA: TGTGCCAGCAGTTTATATGGGAATGCTCAGCCCCAGCATTTT.